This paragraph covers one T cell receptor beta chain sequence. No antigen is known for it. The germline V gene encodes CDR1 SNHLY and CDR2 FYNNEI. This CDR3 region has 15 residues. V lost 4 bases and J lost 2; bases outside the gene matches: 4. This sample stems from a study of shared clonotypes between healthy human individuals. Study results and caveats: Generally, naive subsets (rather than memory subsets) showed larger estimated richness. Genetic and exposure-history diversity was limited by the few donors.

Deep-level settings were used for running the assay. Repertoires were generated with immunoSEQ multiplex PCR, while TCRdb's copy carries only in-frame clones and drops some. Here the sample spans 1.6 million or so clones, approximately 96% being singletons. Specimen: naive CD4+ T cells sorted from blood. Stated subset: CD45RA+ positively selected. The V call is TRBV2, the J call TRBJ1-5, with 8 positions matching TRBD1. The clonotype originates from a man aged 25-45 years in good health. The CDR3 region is CASSAGGMGNQPQHF. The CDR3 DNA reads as TGTGCCAGCAGTGCAGGGGGCATGGGCAATCAGCCCCAGCATTTT.